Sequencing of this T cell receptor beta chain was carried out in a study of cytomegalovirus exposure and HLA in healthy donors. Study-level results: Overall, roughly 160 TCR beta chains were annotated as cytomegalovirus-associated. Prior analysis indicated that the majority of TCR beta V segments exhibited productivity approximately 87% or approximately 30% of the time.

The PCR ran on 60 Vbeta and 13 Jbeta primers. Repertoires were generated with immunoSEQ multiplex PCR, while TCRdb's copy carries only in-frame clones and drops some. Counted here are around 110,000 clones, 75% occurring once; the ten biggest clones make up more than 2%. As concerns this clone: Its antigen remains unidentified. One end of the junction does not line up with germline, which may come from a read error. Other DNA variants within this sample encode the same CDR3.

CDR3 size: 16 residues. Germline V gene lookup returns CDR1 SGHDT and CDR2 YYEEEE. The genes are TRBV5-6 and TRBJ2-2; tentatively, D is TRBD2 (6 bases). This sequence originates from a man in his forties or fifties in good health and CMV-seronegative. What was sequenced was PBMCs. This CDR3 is CASSLLSGANTGELFF. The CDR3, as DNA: TGTGCCAGCAGCCTACTTAGCGGAGCGAACACCGGGGAGTTGTTTTTT.